This is a list of T cell receptor beta chains from one sample in a study of monozygotic twins with inflammatory bowel disease. TCRdb re-called the 5' RACE reads; every CDR3 protein appears as one record, without DNA. Its listing shows about 350,000 distinct CDR3 sequences. The sequencing input was blood. The receptors come from a human donor with ulcerative colitis or Crohn's disease, or a healthy co-twin of an affected twin (not recorded which). The CDR3 runs from the conserved cysteine through the conserved F or W.

TRBV5-6	TRBJ1-2	CASSLFEDRGGYTF
TRBV5-1	TRBJ2-3	CASSLTGGASDTQYF
TRBV20-1	TRBJ1-6	CSARVTGQGRNSPLHF
TRBV7-2	TRBJ2-2	CASSLRLDRERAGELFF
TRBV7-2	TRBJ2-1	CASSFLGGYNEQFF
TRBV4-1	TRBJ2-7	CASSQSDRGSYEQYF
TRBV9	TRBJ2-3	CASSVGGADTQYF
TRBV6-6	TRBJ2-7	CASSDTSSSYEQYF
TRBV6-5	TRBJ1-1	CASRQGAITEAFF
TRBV18	TRBJ2-1	CASSLWTSGNDEQFF
TRBV7-6	TRBJ1-5	CASSLGGTGGPQHF
TRBV13	TRBJ2-5	CASSSLAELGKETQYF
TRBV5-1	TRBJ2-5	CASSAADQETQYF
TRBV20-1	TRBJ2-7	CSARASGTYEQYF
TRBV20-1	TRBJ2-4	CSARVGNIQYF
TRBV4-3	TRBJ2-3	CASSRGGADTQYF
TRBV7-9	TRBJ1-3	CASSLAGAGNTIYF
TRBV6-2/TRBV6-3	TRBJ2-5	CASSQPRAETQYF
TRBV12-3/TRBV12-4	TRBJ2-4	CASSSLAGQAKNIQYF
TRBV20-1	TRBJ2-4	CSARRQGRYIQYF
TRBV7-9	TRBJ2-2	CASSPLTENTGELFF
TRBV6-1	TRBJ1-2	CASSEATEGYYGYTF
TRBV6-5	TRBJ1-6	CASCYSRSDNSPLHF
TRBV5-1	TRBJ2-1	CASSRGQGTSSGNEQFF
TRBV28	TRBJ2-7	CASSKPRQGAHEQYF
TRBV11-2	TRBJ1-1	CASSRQGQNTEAFF
TRBV18	TRBJ2-5	CASNQLTGNQETQYF